The sequence of this T cell receptor (beta chain) was determined in a study of Graves' ophthalmopathy and Graves' hyperthyroidism. This clonotype came up many times. From RNA, the CDR3 regions of TCR beta chains were amplified and sequenced. In the first round, RT-PCR was carried out with HTBI primers, and a multiplex PCR formed the second round. From the multiplex PCR reads, TCRdb called clonotypes with MiXCR, one entry per CDR3 protein. The repertoire includes a few hundred thousand distinct CDR3 sequences, roughly 40% of them detected once, and roughly 4.5% sits in the top ten. V dropped 5 bases and J dropped 2; count of bases not matched to a gene: 8. This CDR3 region has 15 residues. Germline-derived CDR1 and CDR2 are SGHVS and FQNEAQ.

The origin of this receptor is an adult man with Graves' hyperthyroidism. V is TRBV7-8 and J is TRBJ2-7; 8 nucleotides match TRBD1. The sequenced sample was peripheral blood or thyroid tissue (not recorded which). CDR3 residues: CASSDGTGITYEQYF. The DNA for the CDR3 is TGTGCCAGCAGCGATGGGACAGGAATCACCTACGAGCAGTACTTC.